This record concerns one T cell receptor beta chain sequence. This clone was observed many times. Its target antigen remains unknown. The read comes to an end 3 residues before the CDR3 does, leaving the germline J gene to fill in the end. CVID samples and control samples contributed equivalent amounts of genomic DNA as sequencing input. For every sample, a 60 bp segment covering the rearranged TCRbeta CDR3 region was amplified and then sequenced. The immunoSEQ assay, a bias-corrected multiplex PCR combined with high-throughput sequencing, was used for TCRbeta amplification. The study's own analysis went as follows. Every unique nucleotide sequence was considered a clone and was annotated with V, D and J genes, copy number and frequency. Sequences were labeled productive if in frame, and non-productive if out of frame or containing stop codons. As previously described, clonality was computed from Shannon's entropy. The predicted amino acid sequences of productive clones were used to derive the mean CDR3 Kyte-Doolittle hydropathy. Hierarchical clustering of scaled V gene usage was performed with the R hclust function using Manhattan distance and complete linkage. Clone sharing by CDR3 amino acid sequence was assessed by resampling 12 repertoires per group over 100 rounds. The repertoires were screened for approximately 63 published EBV-specific TCRbeta sequences and 245 published CMV-specific TCRbeta sequences. Two CVID samples yielding fewer than 10,000 sequences were excluded from analysis, leaving fewer than 50 CVID repertoires. The immuneACCESS repertoire file appears here via TCRdb, limited to in-frame rearrangements. These files lack a portion of the clones; in checked studies, under half of the deficit traces to unresolved V genes, and the cause of the others is not known. V and J calls and clone size come straight from that table; D and trimming were deduced from the DNA. This sample has roughly 40,000 clones in the table, none counted a single time. In total, the top ten clones hold over 1.2% of the sample.

This sample is part of a study of T cell clonality in common variable immunodeficiency (dated by TCRdb to the mid-2010s). Overall study outcomes, separate from this receptor: According to the authors, finding the cause of the higher clonality in CVID would require sequencing the repertoires of T cell subpopulations. Even though DNA input was equal, the average per sample came to about 81,820 unique sequences for controls compared with about 30,000 for CVID samples. Differences among patients in the CVID cohort limited the correlations between repertoire features and clinical complications. Healthy controls shared more TCRbeta clones with each other than CVID subjects shared among themselves (p < 0.0001). Reportedly, TCRbeta sequences from CVID had fewer deletions and N-nucleotide insertions, and highly modified clones with 13 or more V deletions were absent from CVID. TCRbeta clonality was higher in CVID subjects than in healthy controls (t-test p = 0.018), and the increase was most characteristic of about a third of subjects.

Inclusive of the bounding cysteine and phenylalanine, the CDR3 is 14 residues long. Only the CDR3 bases that were read are kept: 33 of them, in frame from base 1. V was cut back by 9 bases and J by 5 bases, leaving a gap of 18 bases between them. From the germline V gene (reference sequence), CDR1 is LNHDA and CDR2 is SQIVND. Most of the CVID patients and most of the healthy controls were of Caucasian heritage. Heparinized peripheral whole blood samples of about 4.5 to 8.5 ml were obtained from each donor. Genomic DNA from adults with common variable immune deficiency (CVID) and from healthy adult controls was the source for sequencing TCRbeta CDR3 repertoires. The control group comprised 22 healthy adult volunteers, around twelve female and approximately ten male, aged about 23 to 75 years with a mean age of approximately 30. Diluted blood was subjected to density centrifugation over Hypaque 1077 or Ficoll-Paque for isolation of peripheral blood mononuclear cells. Unsorted mononuclear cells served as the source of genomic DNA, which was extracted either by Qiagen column purification or by a centrifugation-based method.

This clonotype originated in a person between 18 and 70 years old in good health. The rearranged segments are TRBV19 and TRBJ2-3; the D region possibly corresponds to TRBD1 (5 bases align). Material for sequencing was peripheral blood mononuclear cells. The CDR3 region reads CASKGQGTKDTQYF. Partial CDR3 DNA: TGTGCCAGCAAGGGCCAGGGAACGAAAGATACG.